The entry that follows covers one T cell receptor beta chain sequence. Its antigen is unidentified. Other DNA sequences from this sample encode an identical CDR3 as well. CD8 cells regarded as naive lacked CD45RO, were positively chosen for CCR7, and omitted terminally differentiated effector memory CD45RA+ cells. The data are from a study of shared clonotypes between healthy human individuals. The study's findings and limits: A handful of donors shared approximately 5% of their naive CD4 clonotypes.

An even split of each subset's genomic DNA across several immunoSEQ plates was performed. Repertoires were generated with immunoSEQ multiplex PCR, while TCRdb's copy carries only in-frame clones and drops some. The profile shows around 2.1 million clones, roughly 91% of them singletons. Per the germline V gene, CDR1 is SGHRS and CDR2 is YFSETQ. The CDR3 extends over 12 amino acids. With V trimmed by 4 bases and J by 5 bases, 2 bases remained unmatched. V usage is TRBV5-1 and J usage is TRBJ2-7; TRBD2 aligns across 8 bases. This clonotype was sampled from a man between 18 and 29 years old in good health. Some clones in this sample may be carry-over from other donors' samples. Source material: naive CD8+ T cells from PBMCs. The CDR3 DNA follows: TGCGCCAGCAGCCCCGGGAGGGACGAGCAGTACTTC. Protein: CASSPGRDEQYF.